This T cell receptor beta chain came from a study of CD8 T cells in ankylosing spondylitis. Germline V lookup: CDR1 SGHDT, CDR2 YYEEEE. V lost 0 bases and J lost 2, with 12 bases in between. The CDR3 consists of 16 residues. This clonotype has ten or more counts. The antigen is unknown. TCRdb re-called the 5' RACE reads with MiXCR, one entry per CDR3 protein. Of about 220,000 distinct CDR3 sequences detected, around 25% appear once; the ten largest clones hold 6.6%. Study results and caveats: Significant enrichment of disease-linked clones was reportedly seen in matched ankylosing spondylitis synovial fluid.

Sequencing used blood, either unsorted or a sorted T cell fraction (not recorded which). The chain employs TRBV5-6 and TRBJ1-5; D might be TRBD1 (5 bases). The source of this sequence is a male donor with ankylosing spondylitis or in good health (not recorded which). The chain's CDR3 is CASSLGSATGNQPQHF. The DNA of the CDR3 is TGTGCCAGCAGCTTGGGTTCTGCGACAGGCAATCAGCCCCAGCATTTT.